The next 22 T cell receptor beta chains were all read from a single sample in a study of cytomegalovirus exposure and HLA in healthy donors. The PCR contained 60 Vbeta and 13 Jbeta primers. TCRdb keeps only in-frame clones here, not all; method: immunoSEQ multiplex PCR. Of approximately 100,000 clones in the sample, roughly 85% were seen once. Sequencing was carried out using PBMCs. These receptors were collected from a man in his forties or fifties in good health and CMV-seropositive.

V is TRBV5-1 and J is TRBJ2-5, with D tentatively TRBD1 (6 bases). The V and J ends lost 1 base and 7 bases respectively, with 14 bases between them. The CDR3 extends over 14 amino acids. Germline CDR1 SGHRS, CDR2 YFSETQ. The CDR3 DNA sequence: TGCGCCAGCAGCTTGAGGACAGATAAAACGACCCAGTACTTC. Translation: CASSLRTDKTTQYF.

The chain couples TRBV9 to TRBJ1-1; tentatively, D is TRBD1 (5 bases). Trimming took 1 base from V and 6 from J, leaving 10 bases between them. The CDR3 is made up of 13 amino acids. The germline CDR1 and CDR2 sequences are SGDLS and YYNGEE. CDR3 in amino acids: CASSVTTGAEAFF. CDR3 coding DNA: TGTGCCAGCAGCGTAACCACAGGAGCTGAAGCTTTCTTT. The full variable domain, with the rest looked up from reference TRBV9 and TRBJ1-1, is DSGVTQTPKHLITATGQRVTLRCSPRSGDLSVYWYQQSLDQGLQFLIQYYNGEERAKGNILERFSAQQFPDLHSELNLSSLELGDSALYFCASSVTTGAEAFFGQGTRLTVV.

A remark on this clone: The junction departs from germline at one end; a sequencing error may be responsible. This chain links TRBV7-9 with TRBJ2-7, with TRBD1 matching over 10 bases. Germline V lookup: CDR1 SEHNR, CDR2 FQNEAQ (reference sequence). This CDR3 spans 17 amino acids. The CDR3 loop reads CSSSAGLDRGPFYEQYF. The CDR3, as DNA: TGTTCCAGCAGCGCCGGCCTCGACAGGGGGCCATTCTACGAGCAGTACTTC. Full variable domain (rest looked up from reference TRBV7-9 and TRBJ2-7): DTGVSQNPRHKITKRGQNVTFRCDPISEHNRLYWYRQTLGQGPEFLTYFQNEAQLEKSRLLSDRFSAERPKGSFSTLEIQRTEQGDSAMYLCSSSAGLDRGPFYEQYFGPGTRLTVT.

The rearrangement uses TRBV5-1 and TRBJ1-1; D is ambiguous. CDR1 and CDR2 (germline): SGHRS, YFSETQ. The CDR3 consists of 14 residues. The ends were cut back, 0 bases at V and 0 bases at J, with 6 bases in the middle. CDR3 nucleotides: TGCGCCAGCAGCTTGGTACAGTTGAACACTGAAGCTTTCTTT. Encoded protein: CASSLVQLNTEAFF.

The rearrangement uses TRBV7-2 and TRBJ2-2; D unresolved. CDR1 and CDR2 (germline): SGHTA, FQGNSA. The CDR3 covers 13 residues. V was trimmed by 3 bases and J by 0 bases, leaving 2 bases between them. CDR3 nucleotides: TGTGCCAGCAGCTTCACGAACACCGGGGAGCTGTTTTTT. The encoded protein is CASSFTNTGELFF.

This clone appeared a few times. This rearrangement joins TRBV4-1 to TRBJ2-1; 11 bases map to TRBD2. With V trimmed by 0 bases and J by 8 bases, 3 bases remained unmatched. CDR3 length equals 15 residues. Germline values: CDR1 MGHRA, CDR2 YSYEKL. CDR3 amino acids: CASSQDRTSGYEQFF. The CDR3 DNA reads as TGCGCCAGCAGCCAAGACCGGACTAGCGGGTATGAGCAGTTCTTC.

The chain carries TRBV18 and TRBJ2-5, with no clear D. The V end lost 0 bases, the J end lost 1 base, and 3 bases lay between the germline ends. Germline loops: CDR1 KGHSH, CDR2 LQKENI. The CDR3 consists of 13 residues. DNA for the CDR3: TGTGCCAGCTCACCACCGAGCCAAGAGACCCAGTACTTC. Its protein is CASSPPSQETQYF.

This rearrangement joins TRBV7-9 to TRBJ2-3; maybe TRBD2 (5 bases). The V end lost 1 base, the J end lost 4 bases, and 18 bases lay between the germline ends. Germline-derived CDR1 and CDR2 are SEHNR and FQNEAQ (reference sequence). The CDR3 has 17 residues. CDR3: CASSLGSGSRGADTQYF. The CDR3 DNA reads TGTGCCAGCAGCTTAGGATCGGGAAGCCGGGGAGCAGATACGCAGTATTTT.

This chain joins TRBV5-6 and TRBJ2-7, with 15 bases aligning to TRBD2. J lost 7 bases, V lost 0 bases, and 5 bases had no gene match. Germline V gives CDR1 SGHDT, CDR2 YYEEEE. The CDR3 spans 16 residues. This chain's CDR3 is CASSLGGTSGRREQYF. Here the CDR3 DNA reads TGTGCCAGCAGCTTGGGGGGGACTAGCGGGAGGCGAGAGCAGTACTTC.

J is TRBJ2-5 and V is TRBV5-6; 9 bases line up with TRBD2. V gave up 4 bases and J gave up 5 bases; unmatched junction bases: 9. The CDR3 totals 15 residues. Germline lookup yields CDR1 SGHDT and CDR2 YYEEEE. The CDR3 loop reads CASSPDSGSPETQYF. In DNA, the CDR3 is TGTGCCAGCAGCCCCGATAGCGGGAGCCCGGAGACCCAGTACTTC.

CDR3 residues: CASSIIPSQPQHF. CDR3 DNA: TGTGCCAGTAGTATAATTCCCTCTCAGCCCCAGCATTTT. This chain joins TRBV19 and TRBJ1-5; D is unresolved. Trimming left V 2 bases short and J 6 bases short, with 8 bases between. The V gene's germline CDR1 is LNHDA and CDR2 SQIVND (reference sequence). This CDR3 contains 13 residues. Full variable domain (outside the CDR3, taken from reference TRBV19 and TRBJ1-5): DGGITQSPKYLFRKEGQNVTLSCEQNLNHDAMYWYRQDPGQGLRLIYYSQIVNDFQKGDIAEGYSVSREKKESFPLTVTSAQKNPTAFYLCASSIIPSQPQHFGDGTRLSIL.

The chain joins TRBV19 to TRBJ1-1; D call uncertain. The CDR3 totals 14 residues. Germline-derived CDR1 and CDR2 are LNHDA and SQIVND (reference sequence). Trimming shortened V by 1 base and J by 3 bases, and 9 bases separated the two germline ends. The CDR3 region is CASSIVAGYTEAFF. As DNA, the CDR3 is TGTGCCAGTAGTATAGTAGCGGGGTACACTGAAGCTTTCTTT.

V gene TRBV28 combines with J gene TRBJ1-2, with TRBD1 as a possible D gene (5 bases). Germline V CDR1 and CDR2: MDHEN, SYDVKM. The CDR3 runs 16 residues. With 6 bases removed from V and 2 bases from J, the gap between germline ends came to 19 bases. CDR3 nucleotide sequence: TGTGCCAGCAGCACCCGTGGGGCAGGCCAGAACTATGGCTACACCTTC. Protein sequence: CASSTRGAGQNYGYTF.

This rearrangement joins TRBV5-1 to TRBJ2-5, with 7 bases matching TRBD1. The junction had 6 bases not matched to a gene; V was cut back by 5 bases and J by 2 bases. The germline V gene encodes CDR1 SGHRS and CDR2 YFSETQ. This CDR3 has 14 amino acids. The CDR3 DNA is TGCGCCAGCAGACGGGACAGCAAACAAGAGACCCAGTACTTC. This codes for CASRRDSKQETQYF.

The V call is TRBV12-5, the J call TRBJ2-1, with 7 bases lining up with TRBD2. The ends lost 2 bases at V and 3 bases at J; junction bases unmatched: 1. The germline CDR1 and CDR2 sequences are LGHNT and FRNRAP. The CDR3 runs 14 residues. CDR3 in DNA: TGTGCTAGTGGTTTGCGGACTAGCTACAATGAGCAGTTCTTC. Translating gives CASGLRTSYNEQFF.

The chain employs TRBV7-3 and TRBJ2-7; D unclear. The CDR3 runs to 15 residues. Per germline, CDR1 SGHTA and CDR2 FQGTGA. The V and J ends lost 5 bases and 0 bases respectively, with 14 bases between them. Here the CDR3 reads CASSEDMSGSYEQYF. CDR3 DNA sequence: TGTGCCAGCAGCGAAGATATGTCGGGCTCCTACGAGCAGTACTTC. Drawing the rest from reference TRBV7-3 and TRBJ2-7, the complete variable domain is GAGVSQTPSNKVTEKGKYVELRCDPISGHTALYWYRQSLGQGPEFLIYFQGTGAADDSGLPNDRFFAVRPEGSVSTLKIQRTERGDSAVYLCASSEDMSGSYEQYFGPGTRLTVT.

V usage is TRBV6-1 and J usage is TRBJ2-2, with D possibly TRBD2 on 6 matching bases. The CDR3 runs to 15 residues. The V and J ends lost 5 bases and 7 bases respectively, with 17 bases between them. Germline V gene data show CDR1 as MNHNS and CDR2 as SASEGT. CDR3 in DNA: TGTGCCAGCAGTACACATCTTACCGGGAGCGGGGAGCTGTTTTTT. As protein: CASSTHLTGSGELFF.

V is TRBV7-2 and J is TRBJ1-2; 8 bases match TRBD1. Germline V gene data show CDR1 as SGHTA and CDR2 as FQGNSA. The CDR3 extends over 14 amino acids. V lost 7 bases to trimming and J lost 2 bases; unmatched junction nucleotides: 6. CDR3 in amino acids: CASTRSGGNYGYTF. As DNA, the CDR3 is TGTGCCAGCACCAGATCAGGGGGCAACTATGGCTACACCTTC.

V usage is TRBV11-3 and J usage is TRBJ2-2; D perhaps matches TRBD1 (6 bases). The CDR3 runs 17 residues. The V end was cut by 5 bases, the J end by 2 bases, with 18 bases between. Germline V gene lookup returns CDR1 SGHNT and CDR2 YENEEA. The CDR3 here is CASSPRRTEQNTGELFF. DNA for the CDR3: TGTGCCAGCAGCCCCCGCCGGACAGAACAAAACACCGGGGAGCTGTTTTTT.

The CDR3 DNA follows: TGCGCCAGCAGCACAGCAGGGGTCCCCTACGAGCAGTACTTC. As protein: CASSTAGVPYEQYF. V and J are TRBV5-1 and TRBJ2-5; perhaps TRBD1 as D (6 bases). The DNA matches TRBJ2-7 better at its end, which makes the J call doubtful. Germline V gene data show CDR1 as SGHRS and CDR2 as YFSETQ. This CDR3 spans 14 amino acids.

The chain carries TRBV25-1 and TRBJ2-1, with 13 bases fitting TRBD2. Germline V gives CDR1 MGHDK, CDR2 SYGVNS. CDR3 length equals 14 residues. With V trimmed by 7 bases and J by 5 bases, 2 bases remained unmatched. The CDR3 nucleotides read TGTGCCAGCACGGGGACTAGCGGGGACAATGAGCAGTTCTTC. As protein: CASTGTSGDNEQFF.

Regarding this clone: Other DNA sequences of this sample code for an identical CDR3. The chain employs TRBV5-1 and TRBJ2-7, with D possibly matching TRBD2 (6 bases). This CDR3 comprises 14 residues. Trimming cost V 4 bases and J 3 bases, with 14 bases left between them. Germline lookup yields CDR1 SGHRS and CDR2 YFSETQ. The CDR3 sequence is CASSPGTGDYEQYF. The CDR3, as DNA: TGCGCCAGCAGCCCAGGGACGGGGGACTACGAGCAGTACTTC.